The rows below give T cell receptor beta chains drawn from one sample of a study of cytomegalovirus exposure and HLA in healthy donors. The data were produced by immunoSEQ multiplex PCR, yet TCRdb's version contains in-frame clones alone and is incomplete. The table includes 100,000 to 150,000 clones, around 78% detected once. Sequenced material: PBMCs. These receptors originate from a man aged 35-49 years in good health and CMV-seronegative. Each CDR3 is given with its conserved first and last residue. The order of the fields is J gene, D gene, V gene, clone size, CDR3 DNA, CDR3 protein. A D gene is named only where the DNA matches it firmly. The size entry is marked missing in some rows and otherwise reads once, few, many or a size class.

TRBJ1-4,-,TRBV7-8,-,TGTGCCAGCAGGGGCAGCACTAGTGAAAAACTGTTTTTT,CASRGSTSEKLFF
TRBJ1-2,-,TRBV7-2,-,TGTGCCAGCAGCGGGGAGAAAGGATTTGGCTACACCTTC,CASSGEKGFGYTF
TRBJ2-7,-,TRBV5-4,-,TGTGCCAGCAGCACCCAGACAGGAAAGGCCTACGAGCAGTACTTC,CASSTQTGKAYEQYF
TRBJ2-4,-,TRBV29-1,few,TGCAGCGTTGACAGGCAGCAGGGAAACATTCAGTACTTC,CSVDRQQGNIQYF
TRBJ2-4,-,TRBV6-1,few,TGTGCCAGCAGTTGGGGGCCCAAAAACATTCAGTACTTC,CASSWGPKNIQYF
TRBJ2-7,TRBD1,TRBV19,-,TGTGCCAGTAGTCCGGGACAGGGGGCTTACGAGCAGTACTTC,CASSPGQGAYEQYF
TRBJ1-1,-,TRBV2,few,TGTGCCAGCAGCTCGGGTCACTTTTACAACACTGAAGCTTTCTTT,CASSSGHFYNTEAFF
TRBJ2-7,TRBD2,TRBV19,-,TGTGCCAGTAGACCCTGGGGGGGGGCCTACGAGCAGTACTTC,CASRPWGGAYEQYF
TRBJ2-1,TRBD1,TRBV7-3,-,TGTGCCAGCAGCTTTGGGACAGGGGGAACTAATGAGCAGTTCTTC,CASSFGTGGTNEQFF
TRBJ2-4,TRBD1,TRBV6-5,-,TGTGCCAGCAGTTACATCGACAGGGGGCTTTTCAGTCAGTACTTC,CASSYIDRGLFSQYF
TRBJ1-1,-,TRBV4-1,-,TGCGCCAGCAGCCAAGTTTCGGGGGACACTGAAGCTTTCTTT,CASSQVSGDTEAFF
TRBJ1-2,TRBD1,TRBV6-1,-,TGTGCCAGCAGTGTAACAGGGGCGTGGGGCTACACCTTC,CASSVTGAWGYTF
TRBJ2-3,TRBD1,TRBV6-4,few,TGTGCCAGCAGTCAGGGGGCAGCAGATACGCAGTATTTT,CASSQGAADTQYF
TRBJ1-3,-,TRBV5-1,-,TGCGCCAGCAGCTTCGACGGGGGGAACTCTGGAAACACCATATATTTT,CASSFDGGNSGNTIYF
TRBJ1-3,-,TRBV7-8,-,TGTGCCAGCAGCTTAGTAAGCCAGGCCGGCTCTGGAAACACCATATATTTT,CASSLVSQAGSGNTIYF